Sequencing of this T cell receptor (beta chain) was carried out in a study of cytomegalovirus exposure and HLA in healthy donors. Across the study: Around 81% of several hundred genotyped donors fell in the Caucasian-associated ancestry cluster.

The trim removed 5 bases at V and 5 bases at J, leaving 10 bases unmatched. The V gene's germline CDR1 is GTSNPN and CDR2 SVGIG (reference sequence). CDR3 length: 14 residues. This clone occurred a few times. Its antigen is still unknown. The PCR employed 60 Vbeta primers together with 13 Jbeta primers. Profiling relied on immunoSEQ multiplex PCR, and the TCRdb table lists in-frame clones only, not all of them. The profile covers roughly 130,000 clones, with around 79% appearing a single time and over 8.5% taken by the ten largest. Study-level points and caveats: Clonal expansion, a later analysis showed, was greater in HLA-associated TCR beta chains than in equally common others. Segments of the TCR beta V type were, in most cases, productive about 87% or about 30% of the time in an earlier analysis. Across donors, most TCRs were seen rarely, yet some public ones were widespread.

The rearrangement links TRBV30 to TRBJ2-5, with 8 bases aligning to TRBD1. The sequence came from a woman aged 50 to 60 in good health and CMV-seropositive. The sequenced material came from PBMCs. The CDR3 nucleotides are TGTGCCTGGCTTGGACAGGGCTTTAGGGAGACCCAGTACTTC. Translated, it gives CAWLGQGFRETQYF.